A single sample gave rise to the 11 T cell receptor beta chains below, sequenced in a study of PD-L1 blockade in urothelial cancer. The time point: peripheral blood 6 weeks after treatment start. Sequencing used immunoSEQ multiplex PCR; TCRdb keeps in-frame clones, though not all of them. Of around 30,000 clones listed, approximately 80% were seen once; the top ten hold 2.5% to 3.5%. The sample consisted of PBMCs, taken around atezolizumab (anti-PD-L1) treatment. These receptors came from an older man with urothelial cancer.

V usage is TRBV9 and J usage is TRBJ1-1; 8 bases are shared with TRBD1. The germline V gene encodes CDR1 SGDLS and CDR2 YYNGEE. Trimming took 0 bases from V and 1 from J; bases not matched to a gene: 5. The CDR3 has 16 amino acids. The CDR3: CASSVARTGRNTEAFF. The DNA of the CDR3 is TGTGCCAGCAGCGTAGCTCGGACAGGGAGGAACACTGAAGCTTTCTTT.

The V call is TRBV4-2, the J call TRBJ1-5, with 10 bases lining up with TRBD1. This CDR3 has 15 residues. CDR1 and CDR2 (germline): LGHNA, YNFKEQ. Unmatched junction bases numbered 9, after V lost 4 bases and J lost 9 bases. In DNA, the CDR3 is TGTGCCAGCAGCCTATCCGGACAGGGGGAATCGCCCCAGCATTTT. Encoded protein: CASSLSGQGESPQHF.

This chain joins TRBV5-1 and TRBJ2-1, with TRBD1 matching over 9 bases. Germline V gene sequence: CDR1 SGHRS, CDR2 YFSETQ. J gave up 13 bases and V 6 bases, and 35 bases lay outside the gene matches. This CDR3 comprises 21 residues. The CDR3 bases are TGCGCCAGCAAACAAACCCCCGGGACAGGGTCGTCCAACAGGGAAGGGGCCATTCAGTTCTTC. This codes for CASKQTPGTGSSNREGAIQFF.

The V gene is TRBV18, the J gene TRBJ2-2; weak D call: TRBD2 (6 bases). This CDR3 contains 16 residues. Germline-derived CDR1 and CDR2 are KGHSH and LQKENI. V was clipped by 3 bases and J by 5 bases, with 16 bases between them. The CDR3 nucleotides are TGTGCCAGCTCACCTTCTAGCGATCAACAGACCGGGGAGCTGTTTTTT. Translation gives CASSPSSDQQTGELFF.

This clone occurred a few times. The genes are TRBV6-5 and TRBJ1-2; the D is unclear. V was trimmed by 7 bases and J by 4 bases, leaving 19 bases between them. The CDR3 contains 15 residues. Germline V CDR1 and CDR2: MNHEY, SVGAGI. In DNA form, the CDR3 reads TGTGCCAGCACCGCCGTTGGTGGCCGCCGCTATGGCTACACCTTC. It is translated as CASTAVGGRRYGYTF.

This clone was recorded once. V is TRBV5-1 and J is TRBJ2-6; TRBD1 agrees at 10 bases. V lost 4 bases, J lost 4 bases, and 8 bases stayed unmatched. Germline-derived CDR1 and CDR2 are SGHRS and YFSETQ. There are 17 residues in the CDR3. The DNA of the CDR3 is TGCGCCAGCAGCGCAGCCGGGACAGGGGACGGGGCCAACGTCCTGACTTTC. Its translation is CASSAAGTGDGANVLTF.

Here the CDR3 reads CASSTGLAAYEQYF. For the CDR3, the DNA is TGTGCCAGCAGCACAGGTCTAGCGGCCTACGAGCAGTACTTC. The chain employs TRBV7-6 and TRBJ2-7; 7 bases align to TRBD2. The CDR3 is 14 amino acids. CDR1 is SGHVS, CDR2 FNYEAQ, per germline. V dropped 5 bases and J dropped 2; count of bases not matched to a gene: 6.

The sample holds a few counts of this clone. The chain recombines TRBV7-9 with TRBJ2-5, with a possible D match to TRBD2 (5 bases). The ends were cut back, 4 bases at V and 4 bases at J, with 10 bases in the middle. The CDR3 consists of 13 residues. Per the germline V gene, CDR1 is SEHNR and CDR2 is FQNEAQ (reference sequence). For the CDR3, the DNA is TGTGCCAGCAGCTCTACCGAGGGAGAGACCCAGTACTTC. This gives the protein CASSSTEGETQYF.

This clone was detected only once. The V gene is TRBV28, the J gene TRBJ2-2; D is uncertain. CDR3 length equals 15 residues. CDR1 and CDR2 from the germline V gene are MDHEN and SYDVKM. Trimming removed 5 bases from V and 4 bases from J, with 14 bases in between. The CDR3 DNA follows: TGTGCCAGCAGTAGCTCTTTGATGGTCACCGGGGAGCTGTTTTTT. Its protein product is CASSSSLMVTGELFF.

In its sample, this clone was seen once. The chain joins TRBV21-1 to TRBJ2-5; TRBD1, the table's D call, was not compared with the DNA. TRBV21-1 is a listed pseudogene. There are 12 residues in the CDR3. The CDR3 loop reads CASNRGSETQYF. For the CDR3, the DNA is TGTGCCAGCAACAGGGGATCGGAGACCCAGTACTTC.

The V gene is TRBV28, the J gene TRBJ1-4, with a tentative D call TRBD1 (5 bases). The CDR3 is 15 amino acids. Germline V lookup: CDR1 MDHEN, CDR2 SYDVKM. V was shortened by 6 bases and J by 5 bases, with 16 bases between the two germline ends. The CDR3 protein is CASSRSGTQNEKLFF. DNA for the CDR3: TGTGCCAGCAGCAGATCAGGGACTCAGAATGAAAAACTGTTTTTT.